A single sample gave rise to the 16 T cell receptor beta chains below, sequenced in a study of T cells in women clearing cervical HPV infection. Method: immunoSEQ multiplex PCR; TCRdb's copy keeps in-frame clones and lacks some. This sample carries 30,000 to 45,000 clones, with 6.4% going to the ten biggest clones. The sequencing sample was made of blood buffy coat. All receptors come from a woman aged 18 to 75 with a cervical HPV16 infection that either progressed to CIN3+ or cleared (not recorded which).

For this clone: The read comes to an end 3 residues before the CDR3 does, leaving the germline J gene to fill in the end. The gene calls are TRBV5-3 and TRBJ1-3; D possibly corresponds to TRBD1 (5 bases). TRBV5-3 is classed as an ORF, of uncertain function. With 4 bases removed from V and 4 bases from J, the gap between germline ends came to 15 bases. This CDR3 has 15 amino acids. The CDR3 spells CARSIRRVTGNTIYF. The CDR3 bases that were read are TGTGCCAGAAGCATCCGCAGGGTAACGGGAAACACC.

Concerning this clone itself: One end of the junction fails to match germline, which may point to a read error. In the same sample, other DNA sequences code for this CDR3. The CDR3 DNA, read in part, is TGTGTCAGCTCACCAGATCTAGGCTCTGGAAACACC. Protein product: CVSSPDLGSGNT. The whole CDR3 reads CVSSPDLGSGNTIYF. This chain joins TRBV18 and TRBJ1-3; unclear D gene. The CDR3 goes on 3 residues after the read ends, and that part is filled in from the germline J gene. The CDR3 contains 15 residues. In germline, CDR1 is KGHSH, CDR2 LQKENI.

Remarks on this clone: The read gets to within 3 residues of the CDR3 end, and the germline J gene fills in the rest. V usage is TRBV12-3 or TRBV12-4 and J usage is TRBJ2-2; D possibly corresponds to TRBD1 (5 bases). This CDR3 has 14 residues. CDR3 in amino acids: CASSLHSGANVLFF. The sequenced part of the CDR3 DNA is TGTGCCAGCAGTTTACACTCTGGGGCCAACGTG.

In regard to this clone: The read ends 3 residues shy of where the CDR3 ends; the end is completed using the germline J gene. The rearrangement uses TRBV5-1 and TRBJ1-2, with 9 nucleotides matching TRBD1. The CDR3 runs 15 residues. V lost 5 bases to trimming and J lost 4 bases; unmatched junction nucleotides: 9. Germline V gene data show CDR1 as SGHRS and CDR2 as YFSETQ. The CDR3 DNA, read in part, is TGCGCCAGCAGTTCAGACGGGACAGGGATCTATGGC. It encodes CASSSDGTGIYG. The entire CDR3 reads CASSSDGTGIYGYTF.

Concerning this clone: The observed sequence ends 3 residues before the CDR3 terminus, with the missing tail filled in from the germline J gene. The gene calls are TRBV5-1 and TRBJ1-2; 8 positions match TRBD1. CDR1 and CDR2 (germline): SGHRS, YFSETQ. V lost 4 bases and J lost 2; bases outside the gene matches: 10. The CDR3 extends over 16 amino acids. The sequenced CDR3 bases are TGCGCCAGCAGCGACGGACAGGGTTCGGGGAACTATGGC. Translated: CASSDGQGSGNYG. The CDR3 reads in full as CASSDGQGSGNYGYTF.

About this clone: The read ends 3 residues early relative to the CDR3; the germline J gene fills the gap. This sequence joins TRBV19 and TRBJ2-5; 7 nucleotides align to TRBD2. With 2 bases clipped from V and 6 bases from J, the junction kept 15 bases outside the gene matches. The CDR3 consists of 17 residues. Germline V gene data show CDR1 as LNHDA and CDR2 as SQIVND (reference sequence). The sequenced part of the CDR3 DNA is TGTGCCAGTAGTATATCCAGCGGGAATCGAGTCGGAAAGACC. Protein product: CASSISSGNRVGKT. From start to end, the CDR3 is CASSISSGNRVGKTQYF.

Comments on this clone: The read comes to an end 3 residues before the CDR3 does, leaving the germline J gene to fill in the end. This chain links TRBV5-6 with TRBJ1-2; no definite D call. Germline V gene sequence: CDR1 SGHDT, CDR2 YYEEEE. The CDR3 has 12 amino acids. CDR3 sequence: CASSLYSDDYTF. The DNA read from the CDR3 is TGTGCCAGCAGCTTGTATAGCGACGAC.

Notes on this clone: The CDR3 end falls 3 residues outside the read, so it is completed with the germline J gene. The chain uses TRBV19 and TRBJ2-7; tentative D call: TRBD2 (6 bases). V was pared by 8 bases and J by 0 bases, with 17 bases between. The germline V gene encodes CDR1 LNHDA and CDR2 SQIVND (reference sequence). The CDR3 extends over 15 amino acids. The sequenced part of the CDR3 DNA is TGTGCCAGTGCCTTGGGGGGAGTGGGCTCCTACGAG. This encodes CASALGGVGSYE. The complete CDR3 protein is CASALGGVGSYEQYF.

By frequency, this clone is medium-sized. The missing CDR3 end, 3 residues past where the read stops, is filled in from the germline J gene. The V call is TRBV18, the J call TRBJ2-2; TRBD2 matches 8 bases. Germline V gives CDR1 KGHSH, CDR2 LQKENI. V lost 2 bases, J lost 0 bases, and 2 bases stayed unmatched. The CDR3 sequence is 16 residues long. The part of the CDR3 DNA that was read is TGTGCCAGCTCACCAGGAGCGGGGGCGAACACCGGGGAG. Translating it yields CASSPGAGANTGE. The CDR3 reads in full as CASSPGAGANTGELFF.

Details on this clone: From the germline J gene comes the end of the CDR3, since the read stops 3 residues before it. This sequence joins TRBV30 and TRBJ2-6, with TRBD2 matching 8 bases. CDR3 length: 15 amino acids. J was trimmed by 4 bases and V by 2 bases; bases with no gene match: 4. Germline loops: CDR1 GTSNPN, CDR2 SVGIG (reference sequence). Incomplete CDR3 DNA: TGTGCCTGGAGTCGCGGGGGGACCGGGGCCAACGTC. Translated: CAWSRGGTGANV. The full CDR3 reads CAWSRGGTGANVLTF. The variable domain in full, with the rest retrieved from reference TRBV30 and TRBJ2-6, is SQTIHQWPATLVQPVGSPLSLECTVEGTSNPNLYWYRQAAGRGLQLLFYSVGIGQISSEVPQNLSASRPQDRQFILSSKKLLLSDSGFYLCAWSRGGTGANVLTFGAGSRLTVL.

Note on this clone: Sequence at one end of the junction differs from germline and may be a read error. Coverage ceases 3 residues before the CDR3 finishes, and the germline J gene fills in the end. Other DNA sequences in the sample encode the same CDR3. The chain is built from TRBV5-1 and TRBJ1-3; D might be TRBD1 (5 bases). CDR1 SGHRS and CDR2 YFSETQ come from the germline V gene. CDR3 size: 15 residues. The part of the CDR3 DNA that was read is TGCGCCAGCAGCTTGGGACAGTCGATCAGGAACACA. It codes for CASSLGQSIRNT. The whole CDR3 region reads CASSLGQSIRNTIYF.

A word on this clone: The CDR3 end lies 3 residues beyond the end of the read and is filled in from the germline J gene. The chain employs TRBV5-6 and TRBJ1-2; D is possibly TRBD1 (5 bases). This CDR3 is 13 amino acids long. The germline CDR1 and CDR2 sequences are SGHDT and YYEEEE. The CDR3 loop reads CASSWIRVEGYTF. The sequenced part of the CDR3 DNA is TGTGCCAGCAGCTGGATCAGGGTCGAGGGC.

Note on this clone: The CDR3 is cut off 3 residues early in the read; its end comes from the germline J gene. The chain joins TRBV4-2 to TRBJ2-4; 12 bases line up with TRBD1. Losses at the gene ends were 0 bases for V and 5 bases for J; bases not matched to a gene: 2. The CDR3 runs 16 residues. CDR1 and CDR2 (germline): LGHNA, YNFKEQ. Incomplete CDR3 DNA: TGTGCCAGCAGCCAAGATGGGACAGGGGGCGAAAACATT. Translation gives CASSQDGTGGENI. The full CDR3 is CASSQDGTGGENIQYF.

Comments on this clone: The CDR3 goes on 3 residues after the read ends, and that part is filled in from the germline J gene. The chain carries TRBV2 and TRBJ1-6, with TRBD1 matching 7 bases. Trimming at V came to 10 bases and at J to 7 bases, leaving 10 bases not matched to a gene. Germline CDR1 is SNHLY and CDR2 is FYNNEI. The CDR3 loop spans 14 amino acids. The sequenced CDR3 bases are TGTGCCACCCACGGGACAGTCCGAAATTCACCC. Translating it yields CATHGTVRNSP. The complete CDR3 protein is CATHGTVRNSPLHF.

CDR3 bases read: TGTGCCAGCTTAAAAGAGGGCACTGAA. Protein sequence: CASLKEGTE. The full-length CDR3 reads as CASLKEGTEAFF. The J gene is TRBJ1-1, the V gene TRBV6-2 or TRBV6-3; D unclear. The CDR3 extends 3 residues past the end of the read, so its final part is completed from the germline J gene. Germline V gene sequence: CDR1 MNHEY, CDR2 SVGEGT. V dropped 8 bases and J dropped 4 bases, with 11 bases sitting between them. The CDR3 has 12 amino acids.

As for this clone: The read falls 3 residues short of the CDR3 end, and the missing part is taken from the germline J gene. V and J are TRBV14 and TRBJ1-2, with 9 positions matching TRBD1. J was trimmed by 6 bases and V by 6 bases; bases with no gene match: 11. CDR3 size: 15 residues. Germline CDR1 reads SGHDN; CDR2 reads FVKESK. CDR3 bases read: TGTGCCAGCAGGCACACAGGGGGCGCTTCGGATGGC. Amino acid sequence: CASRHTGGASDG. The full CDR3 sequence reads CASRHTGGASDGYTF. Supplemented by reference TRBV14 and TRBJ1-2, the full variable domain reads EAGVTQFPSHSVIEKGQTVTLRCDPISGHDNLYWYRRVMGKEIKFLLHFVKESKQDESGMPNNRFLAERTGGTYSTLKVQPAELEDSGVYFCASRHTGGASDGYTFGSGTRLTVV.